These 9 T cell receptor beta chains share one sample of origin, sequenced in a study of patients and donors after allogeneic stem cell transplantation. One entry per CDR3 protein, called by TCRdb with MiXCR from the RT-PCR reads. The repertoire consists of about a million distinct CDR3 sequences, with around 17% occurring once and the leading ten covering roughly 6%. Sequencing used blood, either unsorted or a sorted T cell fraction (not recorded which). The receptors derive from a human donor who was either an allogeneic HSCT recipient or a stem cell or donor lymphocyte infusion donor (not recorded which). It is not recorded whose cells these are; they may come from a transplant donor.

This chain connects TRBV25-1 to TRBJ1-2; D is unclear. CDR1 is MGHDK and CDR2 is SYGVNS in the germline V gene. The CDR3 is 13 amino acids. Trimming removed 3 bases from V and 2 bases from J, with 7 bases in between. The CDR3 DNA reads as TGTGCCAGCAGTGACGGGCGGAACTATGGCTACACCTTC. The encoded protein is CASSDGRNYGYTF.

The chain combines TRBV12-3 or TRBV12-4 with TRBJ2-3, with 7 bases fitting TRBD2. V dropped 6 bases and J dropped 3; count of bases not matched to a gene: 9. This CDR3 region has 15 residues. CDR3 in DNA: TGTGCCAGCAGCCCCATTGGCGGGAGTACAGATACGCAGTATTTT. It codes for CASSPIGGSTDTQYF.

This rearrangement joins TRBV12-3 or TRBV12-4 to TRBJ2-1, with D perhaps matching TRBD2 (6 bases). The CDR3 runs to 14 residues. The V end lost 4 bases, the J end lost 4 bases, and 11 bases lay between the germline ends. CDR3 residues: CASSWTKNYNEQFF. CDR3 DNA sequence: TGTGCCAGCAGTTGGACTAAAAATTACAATGAGCAGTTCTTC.

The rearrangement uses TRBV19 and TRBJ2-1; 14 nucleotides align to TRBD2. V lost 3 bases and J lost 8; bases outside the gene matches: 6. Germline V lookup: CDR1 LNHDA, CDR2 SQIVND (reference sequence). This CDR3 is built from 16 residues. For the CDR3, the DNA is TGTGCCAGTAGTATCCGTCGACTAGCGGGGGGGCATGAGCAGTTCTTC. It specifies CASSIRRLAGGHEQFF.

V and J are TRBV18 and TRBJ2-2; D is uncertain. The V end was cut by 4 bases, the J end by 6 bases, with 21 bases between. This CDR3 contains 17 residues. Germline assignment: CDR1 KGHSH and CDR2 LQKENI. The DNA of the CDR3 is TGTGCCAGCTCACAACGACCGTCGGTAAATAGTGCCGGGGAGCTGTTTTTT. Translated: CASSQRPSVNSAGELFF.

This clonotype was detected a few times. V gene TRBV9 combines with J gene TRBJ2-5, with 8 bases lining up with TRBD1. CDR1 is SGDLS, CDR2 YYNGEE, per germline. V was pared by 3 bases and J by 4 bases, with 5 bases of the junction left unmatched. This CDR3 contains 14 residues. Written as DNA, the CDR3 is TGTGCCAGCAGCGGGACAGGGCCTGGAGAGACCCAGTACTTC. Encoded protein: CASSGTGPGETQYF.

In DNA form, the CDR3 reads TGCGCCAGCAGCTCTACTAGCGGGGGGGCCGGGGAGCTGTTTTTT. Translation gives CASSSTSGGAGELFF. V usage is TRBV5-1 and J usage is TRBJ2-2; 13 nucleotides line up with TRBD2. Germline CDR1 reads SGHRS; CDR2 reads YFSETQ. V lost 3 bases to trimming and J lost 6 bases; unmatched junction nucleotides: 2. This CDR3 has 15 amino acids.

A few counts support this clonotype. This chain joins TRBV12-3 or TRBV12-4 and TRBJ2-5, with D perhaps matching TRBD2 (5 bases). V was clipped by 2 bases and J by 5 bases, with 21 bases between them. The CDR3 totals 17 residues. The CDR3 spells CASSLSDPETSAETQYF. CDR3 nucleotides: TGTGCCAGCAGTTTATCGGACCCAGAAACTAGTGCGGAGACCCAGTACTTC.

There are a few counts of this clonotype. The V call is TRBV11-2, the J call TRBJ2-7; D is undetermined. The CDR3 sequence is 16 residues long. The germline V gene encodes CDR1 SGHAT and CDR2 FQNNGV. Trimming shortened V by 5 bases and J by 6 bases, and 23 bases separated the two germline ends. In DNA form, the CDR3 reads TGTGCCAGCAGCCAACCGAAGGGTATGGATTATATCGAGCAGTACTTC. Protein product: CASSQPKGMDYIEQYF.